This record looks at one T cell receptor beta chain sequence and its context. The antigen is not known. This record belongs to a study of cytomegalovirus exposure and HLA in healthy donors. Findings and caveats of the study: An analysis that was carried out later associated 15,000 to 20,000 TCR beta sequences with HLA alleles at 0.05 false discovery rate. Common viral pathogens (according to a later analysis) appeared linked to several of the most significant clusters.

PCR used 60 Vbeta primers and 13 Jbeta primers. Measured with immunoSEQ multiplex PCR; TCRdb has only the in-frame clones, and not every one. Seen here are about 140,000 clones, roughly 79% observed once, and the top ten hold about 1.4%. This clonotype originated in a man aged 30-40 years in good health and CMV-seropositive. Sequenced: PBMCs.

The CDR3 spells CASSSGTGAETQYF. The DNA of the CDR3 is TGTGCCAGCAGCTCCGGGACAGGGGCAGAGACCCAGTACTTC. The chain carries TRBV7-7 and TRBJ2-5; the match to TRBD1 covers 10 bases. The CDR3 has 14 residues. Germline V CDR1 and CDR2: SSHAT, FNYEAQ (reference sequence). J gave up 4 bases and V 4 bases, and 3 bases lay outside the gene matches.